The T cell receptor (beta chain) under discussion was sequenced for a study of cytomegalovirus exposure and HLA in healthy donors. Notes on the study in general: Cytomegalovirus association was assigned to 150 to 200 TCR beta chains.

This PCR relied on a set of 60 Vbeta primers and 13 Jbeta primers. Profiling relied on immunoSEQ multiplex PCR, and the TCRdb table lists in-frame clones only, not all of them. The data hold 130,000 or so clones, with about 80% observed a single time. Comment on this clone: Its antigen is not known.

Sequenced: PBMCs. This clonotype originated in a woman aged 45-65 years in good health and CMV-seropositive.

The DNA for the CDR3 is TGTGCCAGCAGCTCCACCCGGGACTCTGGAACCTACGAGCAGTACTTC. Protein: CASSSTRDSGTYEQYF. The chain couples TRBV7-2 to TRBJ2-7; a possible D gene is TRBD2 (6 bases). CDR1 and CDR2 from the germline V gene are SGHTA and FQGNSA. The CDR3 has 16 residues. Deletions cut 4 bases from V and 2 bases from J, with 18 bases between.